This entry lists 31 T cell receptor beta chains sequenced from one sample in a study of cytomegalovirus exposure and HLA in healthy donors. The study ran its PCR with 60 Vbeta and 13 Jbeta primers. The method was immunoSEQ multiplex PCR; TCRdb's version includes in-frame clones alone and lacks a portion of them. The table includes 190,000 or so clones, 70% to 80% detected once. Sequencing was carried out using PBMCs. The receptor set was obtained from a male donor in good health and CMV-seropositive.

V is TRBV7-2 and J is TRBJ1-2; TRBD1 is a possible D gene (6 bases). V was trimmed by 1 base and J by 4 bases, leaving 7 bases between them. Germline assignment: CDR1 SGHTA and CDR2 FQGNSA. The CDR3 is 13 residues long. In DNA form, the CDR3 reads TGTGCCAGCAGCTTAGGGGGGCGCTATGGCTACACCTTC. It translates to CASSLGGRYGYTF.

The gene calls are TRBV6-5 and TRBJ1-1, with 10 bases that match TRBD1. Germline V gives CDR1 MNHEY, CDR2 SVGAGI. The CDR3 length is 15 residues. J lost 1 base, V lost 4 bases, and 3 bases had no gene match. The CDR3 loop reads CASSWGTGANTEAFF. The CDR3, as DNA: TGTGCCAGCAGTTGGGGGACAGGGGCGAACACTGAAGCTTTCTTT.

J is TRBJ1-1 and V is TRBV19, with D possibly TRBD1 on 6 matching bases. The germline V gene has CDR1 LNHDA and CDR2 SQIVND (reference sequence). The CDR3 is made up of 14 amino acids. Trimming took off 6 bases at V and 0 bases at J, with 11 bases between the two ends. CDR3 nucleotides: TGTGCCAGTAGGGTCAGGGGCTTGAACACTGAAGCTTTCTTT. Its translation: CASRVRGLNTEAFF.

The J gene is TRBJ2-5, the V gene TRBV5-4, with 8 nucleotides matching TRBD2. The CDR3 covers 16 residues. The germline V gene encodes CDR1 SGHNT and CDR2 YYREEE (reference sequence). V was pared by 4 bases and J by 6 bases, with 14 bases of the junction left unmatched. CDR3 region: CASSPPERGGLKTQYF. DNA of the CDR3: TGTGCCAGCAGCCCACCCGAACGGGGGGGCCTTAAGACCCAGTACTTC.

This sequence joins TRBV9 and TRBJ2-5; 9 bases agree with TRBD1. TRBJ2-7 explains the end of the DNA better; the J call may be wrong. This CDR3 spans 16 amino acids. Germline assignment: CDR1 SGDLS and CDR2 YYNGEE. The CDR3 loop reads CASSVAGQGFSYEQYF. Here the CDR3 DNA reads TGTGCCAGCAGCGTAGCCGGACAGGGGTTCTCCTACGAGCAGTACTTC.

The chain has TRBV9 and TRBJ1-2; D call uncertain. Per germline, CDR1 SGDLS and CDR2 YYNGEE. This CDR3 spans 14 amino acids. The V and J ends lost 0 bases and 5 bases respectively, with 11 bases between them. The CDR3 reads CASSVGTESYGYTF. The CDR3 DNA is TGTGCCAGCAGCGTAGGTACAGAGTCATATGGCTACACCTTC.

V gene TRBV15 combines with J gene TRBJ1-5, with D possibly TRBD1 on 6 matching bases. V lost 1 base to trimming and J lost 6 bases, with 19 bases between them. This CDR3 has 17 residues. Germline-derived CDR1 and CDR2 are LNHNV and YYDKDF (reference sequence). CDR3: CATSRGLNRVQGQPQHF. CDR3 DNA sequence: TGTGCCACCAGCAGAGGTCTGAACAGGGTCCAGGGTCAGCCCCAGCATTTT.

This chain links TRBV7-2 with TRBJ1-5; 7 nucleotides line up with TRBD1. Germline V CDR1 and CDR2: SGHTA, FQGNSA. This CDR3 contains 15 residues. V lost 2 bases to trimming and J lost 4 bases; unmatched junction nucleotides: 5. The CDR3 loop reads CASSLRTGSNQPQHF. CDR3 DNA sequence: TGTGCCAGCAGCTTACGGACAGGCTCAAATCAGCCCCAGCATTTT.

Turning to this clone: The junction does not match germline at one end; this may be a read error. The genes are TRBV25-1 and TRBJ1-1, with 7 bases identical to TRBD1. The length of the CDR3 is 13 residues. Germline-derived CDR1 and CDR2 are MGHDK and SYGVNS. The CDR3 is CASSEQTGGRGLF. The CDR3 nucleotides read TGTGCCAGCAGTGAGCAGACCGGCGGGAGGGGGCTCTTT.

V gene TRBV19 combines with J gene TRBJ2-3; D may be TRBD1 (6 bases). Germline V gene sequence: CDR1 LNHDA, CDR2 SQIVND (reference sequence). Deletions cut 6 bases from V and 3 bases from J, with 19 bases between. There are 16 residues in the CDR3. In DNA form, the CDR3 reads TGTGCCAGTAGCACCCAGACAGGATCCCGGACAGATACGCAGTATTTT. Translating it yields CASSTQTGSRTDTQYF. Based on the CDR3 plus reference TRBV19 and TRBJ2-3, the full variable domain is DGGITQSPKYLFRKEGQNVTLSCEQNLNHDAMYWYRQDPGQGLRLIYYSQIVNDFQKGDIAEGYSVSREKKESFPLTVTSAQKNPTAFYLCASSTQTGSRTDTQYFGPGTRLTVL.

CDR3 amino acids: CASSFLYGVSPMRAFF. CDR3 sequence (DNA): TGTGCCAGCAGCTTTTTATATGGTGTATCCCCAATGAGAGCTTTCTTT. The chain is built from TRBV12-1 and TRBJ1-1. TRBV12-1 is a known pseudogene. The CDR3 covers 16 residues.

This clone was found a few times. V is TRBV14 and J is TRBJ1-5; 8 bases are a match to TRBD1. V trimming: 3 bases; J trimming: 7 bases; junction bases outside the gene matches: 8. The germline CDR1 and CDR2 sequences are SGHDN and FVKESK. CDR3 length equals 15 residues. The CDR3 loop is CASSQAGQGQQPQHF. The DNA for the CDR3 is TGTGCCAGCAGCCAGGCCGGACAGGGACAGCAGCCCCAGCATTTT.

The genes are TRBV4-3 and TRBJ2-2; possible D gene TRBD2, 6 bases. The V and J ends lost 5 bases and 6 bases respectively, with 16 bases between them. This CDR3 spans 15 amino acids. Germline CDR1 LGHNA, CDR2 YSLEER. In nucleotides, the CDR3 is TGCGCCAGCAGCGGCTTAGGAGGGTACCCCGGGGAGCTGTTTTTT. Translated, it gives CASSGLGGYPGELFF.

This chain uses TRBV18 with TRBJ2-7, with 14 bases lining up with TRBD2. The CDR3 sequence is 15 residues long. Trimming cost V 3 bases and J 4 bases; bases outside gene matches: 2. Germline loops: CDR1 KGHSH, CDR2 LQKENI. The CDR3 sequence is CASSPGTSGSYEQYF. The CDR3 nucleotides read TGTGCCAGCTCACCCGGGACTAGCGGGAGTTACGAGCAGTACTTC.

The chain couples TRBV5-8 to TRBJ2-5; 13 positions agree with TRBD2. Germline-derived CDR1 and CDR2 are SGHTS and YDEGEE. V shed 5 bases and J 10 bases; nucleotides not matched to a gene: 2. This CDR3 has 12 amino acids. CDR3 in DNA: TGTGCCAGCAGTGGGACTAGCGGGAACCAGTACTTC. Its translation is CASSGTSGNQYF.

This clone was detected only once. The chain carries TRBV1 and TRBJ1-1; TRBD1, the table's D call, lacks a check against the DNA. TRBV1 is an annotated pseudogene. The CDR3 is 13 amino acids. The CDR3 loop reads CTSRGQGRTEAFF. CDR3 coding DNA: TGCACCAGCAGGGGACAGGGGAGGACTGAAGCTTTCTTT.

CDR3 region: CASSLPGGNLNTEAFF. CDR3 nucleotide sequence: TGTGCCAGCAGCTTGCCAGGGGGCAATTTAAACACTGAAGCTTTCTTT. The chain combines TRBV11-2 with TRBJ1-1; TRBD1 matches at 8 bases. Per germline, CDR1 SGHAT and CDR2 FQNNGV. The CDR3 runs to 16 residues. Trimming removed 3 bases from V and 2 bases from J; junction bases left unmatched: 8.

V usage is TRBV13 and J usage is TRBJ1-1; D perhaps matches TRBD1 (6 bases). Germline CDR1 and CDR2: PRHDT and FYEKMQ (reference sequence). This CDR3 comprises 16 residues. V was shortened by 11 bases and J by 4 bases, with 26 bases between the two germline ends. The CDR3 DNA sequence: TGTGCCGCGTGGGACACCGGGCCGCGGGTGGGCACTGAAGCTTTCTTT. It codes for CAAWDTGPRVGTEAFF.

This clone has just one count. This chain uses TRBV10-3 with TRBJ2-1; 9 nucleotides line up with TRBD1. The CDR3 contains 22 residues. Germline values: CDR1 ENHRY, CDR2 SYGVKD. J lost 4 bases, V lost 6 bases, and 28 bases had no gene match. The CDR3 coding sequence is TGTGCCATCAGACCGGGACAGGGAGTTGCGGGCGGTCACAGCCCAAATTACAATGAGCAGTTCTTC. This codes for CAIRPGQGVAGGHSPNYNEQFF.

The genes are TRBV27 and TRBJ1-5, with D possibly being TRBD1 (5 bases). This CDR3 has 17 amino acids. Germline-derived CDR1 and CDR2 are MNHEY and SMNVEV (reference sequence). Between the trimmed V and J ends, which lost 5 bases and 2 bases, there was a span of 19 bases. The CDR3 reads CASSPEARARGNQPQHF. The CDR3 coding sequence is TGTGCCAGCAGTCCAGAGGCCAGGGCCCGGGGCAATCAGCCCCAGCATTTT.

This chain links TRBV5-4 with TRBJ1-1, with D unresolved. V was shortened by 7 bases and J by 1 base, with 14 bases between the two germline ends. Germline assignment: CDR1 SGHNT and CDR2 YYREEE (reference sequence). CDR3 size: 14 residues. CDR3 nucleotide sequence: TGTGCCAGCGGTCCCCGAACAGCGAACACTGAAGCTTTCTTT. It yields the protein CASGPRTANTEAFF.

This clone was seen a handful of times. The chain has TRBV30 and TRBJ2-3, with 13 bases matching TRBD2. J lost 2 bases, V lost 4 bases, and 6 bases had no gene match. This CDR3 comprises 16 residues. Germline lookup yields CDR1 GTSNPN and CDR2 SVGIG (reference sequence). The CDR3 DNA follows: TGTGCCTGGACGGCCGGGACTAGCGGGGTCACAGATACGCAGTATTTT. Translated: CAWTAGTSGVTDTQYF.

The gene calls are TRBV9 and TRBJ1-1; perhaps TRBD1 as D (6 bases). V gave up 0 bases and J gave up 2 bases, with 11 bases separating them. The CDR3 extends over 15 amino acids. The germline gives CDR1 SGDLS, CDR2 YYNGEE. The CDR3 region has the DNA TGTGCCAGCAGCGTAGGATCAGGGGTAAACACTGAAGCTTTCTTT. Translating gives CASSVGSGVNTEAFF.

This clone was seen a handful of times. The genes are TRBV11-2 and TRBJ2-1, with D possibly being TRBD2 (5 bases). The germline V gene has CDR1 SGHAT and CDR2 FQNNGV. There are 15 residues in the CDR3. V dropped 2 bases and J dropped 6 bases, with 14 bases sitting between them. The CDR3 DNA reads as TGTGCCAGCAGCTTACGGACTGTAGAAGGCAATGAGCAGTTCTTC. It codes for CASSLRTVEGNEQFF.

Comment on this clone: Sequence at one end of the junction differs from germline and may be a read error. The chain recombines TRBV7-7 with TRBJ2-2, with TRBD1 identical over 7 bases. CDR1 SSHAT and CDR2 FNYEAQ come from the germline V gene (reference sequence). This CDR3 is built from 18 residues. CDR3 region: CASSFYARQGEYTGELFF. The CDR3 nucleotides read TGTGCTAGCAGCTTCTATGCGAGACAGGGAGAATATACCGGGGAGCTGTTTTTT.

The CDR3, as DNA: TGTGCCAGCAGCCAAGATACAGCAATATACACAGATACGCAGTATTTT. Amino acids: CASSQDTAIYTDTQYF. The V and J genes are TRBV14 and TRBJ2-3; D gene uncertain. The CDR3 sequence is 16 residues long. V was trimmed by 0 bases and J by 2 bases, leaving 12 bases between them. The germline CDR1 and CDR2 sequences are SGHDN and FVKESK.

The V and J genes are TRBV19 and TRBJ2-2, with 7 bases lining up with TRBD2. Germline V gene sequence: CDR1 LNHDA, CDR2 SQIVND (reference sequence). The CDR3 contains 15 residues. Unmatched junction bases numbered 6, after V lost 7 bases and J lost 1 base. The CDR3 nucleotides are TGTGCCAGTACCCTGGGGGGGATGAACACCGGGGAGCTGTTTTTT. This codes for CASTLGGMNTGELFF.

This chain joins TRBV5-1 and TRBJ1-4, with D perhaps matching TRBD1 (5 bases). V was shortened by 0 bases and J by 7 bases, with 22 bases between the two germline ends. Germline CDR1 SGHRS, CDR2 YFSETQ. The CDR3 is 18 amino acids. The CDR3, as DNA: TGCGCCAGCAGCTTGGATTTCCCGCGAGGGGCGGGAGGTGAAAAACTGTTTTTT. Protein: CASSLDFPRGAGGEKLFF.

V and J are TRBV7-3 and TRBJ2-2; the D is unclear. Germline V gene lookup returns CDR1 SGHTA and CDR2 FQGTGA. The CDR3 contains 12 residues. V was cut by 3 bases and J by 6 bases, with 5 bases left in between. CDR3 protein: CASSLPAGELFF. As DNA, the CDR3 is TGTGCCAGCAGCTTGCCAGCCGGGGAGCTGTTTTTT.

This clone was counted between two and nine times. The CDR3 bases are TGTGCCAGCAACAGGGAAGAGAACACTGAAGCTTTCTTT. Encoded protein: CASNREENTEAFF. J is TRBJ1-1 and V is TRBV10-3; a possible D gene is TRBD1 (6 bases). CDR1 and CDR2 (germline): ENHRY, SYGVKD. This CDR3 contains 13 residues. V was pared by 10 bases and J by 1 base, with 13 bases between.

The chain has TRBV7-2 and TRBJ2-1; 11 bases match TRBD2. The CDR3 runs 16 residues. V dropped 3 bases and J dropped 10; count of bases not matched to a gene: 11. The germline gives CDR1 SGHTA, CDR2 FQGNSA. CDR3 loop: CASSFYSGRAQGEQFF. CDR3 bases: TGTGCCAGCAGCTTCTATAGCGGGAGGGCCCAGGGGGAGCAGTTCTTC.